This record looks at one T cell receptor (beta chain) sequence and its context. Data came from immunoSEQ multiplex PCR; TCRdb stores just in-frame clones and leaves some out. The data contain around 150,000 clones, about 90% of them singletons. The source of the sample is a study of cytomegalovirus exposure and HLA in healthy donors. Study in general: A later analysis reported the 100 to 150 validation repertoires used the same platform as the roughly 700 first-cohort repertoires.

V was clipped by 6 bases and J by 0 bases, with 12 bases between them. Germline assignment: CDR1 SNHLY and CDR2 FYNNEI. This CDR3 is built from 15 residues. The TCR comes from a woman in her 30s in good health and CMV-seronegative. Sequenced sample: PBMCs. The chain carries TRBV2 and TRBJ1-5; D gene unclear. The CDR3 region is CASRADPGSNQPQHF. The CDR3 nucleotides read TGTGCCAGCAGAGCCGACCCGGGTAGCAATCAGCCCCAGCATTTT. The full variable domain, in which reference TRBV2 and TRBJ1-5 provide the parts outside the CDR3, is EPEVTQTPSHQVTQMGQEVILRCVPISNHLYFYWYRQILGQKVEFLVSFYNNEISEKSEIFDDQFSVERPDGSNFTLKIRSTKLEDSAMYFCASRADPGSNQPQHFGDGTRLSIL.